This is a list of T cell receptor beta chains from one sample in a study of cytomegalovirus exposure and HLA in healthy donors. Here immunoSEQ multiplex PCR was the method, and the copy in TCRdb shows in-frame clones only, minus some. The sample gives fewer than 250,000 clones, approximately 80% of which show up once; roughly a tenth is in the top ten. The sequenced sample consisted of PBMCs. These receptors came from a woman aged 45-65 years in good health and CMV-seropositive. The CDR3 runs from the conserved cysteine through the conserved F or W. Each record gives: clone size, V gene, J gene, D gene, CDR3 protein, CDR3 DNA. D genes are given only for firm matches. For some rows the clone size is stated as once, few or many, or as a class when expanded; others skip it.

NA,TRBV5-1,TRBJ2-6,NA,CASSWGHSGANVLTF,TGCGCCAGCAGCTGGGGCCACTCTGGGGCCAACGTCCTGACTTTC
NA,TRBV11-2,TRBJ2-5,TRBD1,CASSLGQGARETQYF,TGTGCCAGCAGCCTTGGACAGGGGGCGCGAGAGACCCAGTACTTC
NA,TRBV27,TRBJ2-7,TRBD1,CASVLYRTGAGLNYEQYF,TGTGCCAGCGTTCTATACCGGACAGGGGCCGGACTCAACTACGAGCAGTACTTC
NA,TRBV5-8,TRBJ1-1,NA,CASRRWVGGQGNTEAFF,TGTGCCAGCAGGCGCTGGGTCGGGGGGCAGGGGAACACTGAAGCTTTCTTT
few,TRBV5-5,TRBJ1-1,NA,CASSPVGQGKNTEAFF,TGTGCCAGCAGCCCCGTCGGGCAGGGCAAGAACACTGAAGCTTTCTTT
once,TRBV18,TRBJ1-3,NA,CASSPTGGREGNTIYF,TGTGCCAGCTCACCGACGGGGGGGAGAGAAGGAAACACCATATATTTT
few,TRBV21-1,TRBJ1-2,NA,CASTDGYTF,TGTGCCAGCACGGATGGCTACACCTTC
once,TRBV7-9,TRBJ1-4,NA,CSSSLREVKLFF,TGTTCCAGCAGCCTCAGGGAAGTAAAACTGTTTTTT
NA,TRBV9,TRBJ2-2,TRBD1,CASSPRTGNTGELFF,TGTGCCAGCAGCCCTCGGACAGGGAACACCGGGGAGCTGTTTTTT
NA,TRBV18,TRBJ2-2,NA,CASSRMTGELNTGELFF,TGTGCCAGCTCACGAATGACAGGAGAACTTAACACCGGGGAGCTGTTTTTT
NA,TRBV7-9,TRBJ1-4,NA,CASSPSIGVREKLFF,TGTGCCAGCAGCCCGAGTATAGGGGTACGGGAAAAACTGTTTTTT
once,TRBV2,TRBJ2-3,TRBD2,CASRTSGTSGWEDTQYF,TGTGCCAGCAGAACCAGCGGGACTAGCGGGTGGGAAGATACGCAGTATTTT
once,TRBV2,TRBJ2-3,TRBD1,CASRVQGALGTDTQYF,TGTGCCAGCAGAGTACAGGGGGCGCTGGGCACAGATACGCAGTATTTT
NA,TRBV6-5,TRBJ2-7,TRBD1,CASSYGLQGTEQYF,TGTGCCAGCAGTTACGGCCTACAGGGGACCGAGCAGTACTTC
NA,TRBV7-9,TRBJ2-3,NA,CASSSSASPDTQYF,TGTGCCAGCAGCTCATCGGCTAGTCCAGATACGCAGTATTTT
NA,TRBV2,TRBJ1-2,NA,CASSEAGSPGYGYTF,TGTGCCAGCAGTGAAGCGGGCAGCCCCGGATATGGCTACACCTTC
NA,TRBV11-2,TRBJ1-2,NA,CASSLVMAPYGYTF,TGTGCCAGCAGCTTAGTTATGGCCCCCTATGGCTACACCTTC
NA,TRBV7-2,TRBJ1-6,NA,CASRPKGGGNSPLHF,TGTGCCAGCAGGCCGAAGGGGGGGGGAAATTCACCCCTCCACTTT
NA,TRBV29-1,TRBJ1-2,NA,CSVGRGGGYGYTF,TGCAGCGTTGGAAGGGGAGGAGGGTATGGCTACACCTTC